This TCR beta chain appears in the sequencing data of a study of OX40 agonist ivuxolimab in advanced cancers. Study details: At 82.7% male, the cohort had a mean age of about 55 years, ranging from 23 to 79. Enrollees could have had prior anti-PD-1, anti-PD-L1 or anti-CTLA-4 therapy, which roughly 40% had received. Study-wide points: Relative to CD4+, CD8+ T cells held more expanded clones on average. Expansion of clones was among the lowest in partial responders at 0.1-3.0 mg/kg.

Repertoires were generated with immunoSEQ multiplex PCR, while TCRdb's copy carries only in-frame clones and drops some. Of under 20,000 clones in the sample, roughly 70% were seen once. The count of this clone is one. Its antigen remains unidentified. The TCR originated in an adult with an advanced solid tumor such as melanoma, head and neck, liver or kidney cancer. The sequenced sample was CD4+ or CD8+ T cells sorted from blood, obtained in a trial of the OX40 agonist ivuxolimab.

CDR3 nucleotides: TGTGCCAGCAGGGAAGGACTAGCGGCAGAAGAGACCCAGTACTTC. Residues: CASREGLAAEETQYF. The chain joins TRBV28 to TRBJ2-5, with 10 bases fitting TRBD2. The germline CDR1 and CDR2 sequences are MDHEN and SYDVKM. V shed 6 bases, J shed 3 bases, and the junction held 7 bases outside the gene matches. The CDR3 runs 15 residues.